This T cell receptor (beta chain) is from a study of T cell responses to AZD1222 COVID-19 vaccine. Study results and limitations: At study baseline, merely over 5 AZD1222 recipients were seropositive. The donor group comprised mostly white British people and more females; the analysis possibly underestimated clonal diversity. There were repertoire samples only from the period after the peak T cell response.

Comment on this clone: Its antigen remains unknown.

The analysis combined second doses at about 4 or about 12 weeks. Germline V gives CDR1 LGHDT, CDR2 YNNKEL (reference sequence). With V trimmed by 4 bases and J by 6 bases, 12 bases remained unmatched. The CDR3 totals 15 residues. The protocol was immunoSEQ multiplex PCR, while the TCRdb copy is restricted to in-frame clones and leaves out a portion. Found here are tens of thousands of clones, around 80% of them singletons; the top ten hold roughly 13%. The receptor was isolated from an adult who received the AZD1222 COVID-19 vaccine. The V and J genes are TRBV3-1 (or the pseudogene TRBV3-2) and TRBJ2-7; 7 nucleotides align to TRBD2. The input for sequencing was peripheral blood, taken 28 days after the second AZD1222 dose. CDR3 region: CASSPPGDYLSEQYF. CDR3 DNA: TGTGCCAGCAGCCCCCCGGGGGACTACCTTAGCGAGCAGTACTTC.